This T cell receptor (beta chain) was profiled in a study of cytotoxic CD8 clonotypes in ibrutinib-treated CLL (dated by TCRdb to the early 2020s). As for the study more broadly: In this cohort, about 15 patients were treatment-naive and about a dozen were relapsed/refractory, while roughly 17 had unmutated IGHV. Every remission and progressive disease sample was obtained while ibrutinib was still being received by the patients. Cryopreserved peripheral blood mononuclear cells were obtained before treatment, at response, and at either sustained remission or disease progression. On average, each sample had roughly 230,000 productive templates and almost 95,000 productive rearrangements. Longitudinal samples were obtainable from about 30% of the 86 participants in the trial. Responses were partial in about 25 patients and complete in 2; after median around 66 months follow-up, some 15 stayed in remission and 12 progressed. Response samples were taken after a median of around 13 months on treatment, ranging from roughly 6 to 36 months. Overall study results and their limits: Clonality increased at ibrutinib response, stayed stable in sustained remission, and fell back toward baseline at progression. Baseline clonality exceeded that of age-matched healthy donors and correlated strongly with circulating CD8+ T-cell counts. Sampling times were not matched between sustained-remission and progressing patients, and lymph node repertoires were not studied. Public clonotypes were found to be uncommon and were observed to contract or remain stable during treatment; the increase in clonality was shown to reflect expansion of private clonotypes at ibrutinib response.

The goal of deep resolution MiSeq sequencing was a depth between 1 in 1 million and 1 in 200,000 T cells, and coverage averaged 10x per clonotype. TCR beta libraries were generated with the immunoSEQ hsTCRB Kit. The original pipeline was this. The data were analyzed with ImmunoSEQ Analyzer and ImmunoSEQ Data Assistant, and V, D and J gene assignments followed IMGT definitions. Clonality, with values ranging from 0 to 1, was calculated as one minus the normalized Shannon entropy of productive rearrangement frequencies. Public clonotype analysis was restricted to overrepresented clonotypes comprising at least 0.05% of each patient's repertoire. Roughly 12 age-matched healthy donor repertoires from immuneACCESS were used as controls for clonality. What TCRdb holds here is the immuneACCESS table cut down to in-frame rearrangements. Part of the clones is not present; checked against another copy, under half of the missing clones reflect an unresolved V gene, and the others are unexplained. The V and J calls and clone size were taken over from that table, and D and trimming were inferred from the DNA. Here the sample has 90,000 to 100,000 clones; roughly 80% occur a single time. The top ten clonotypes cover around 30% of the sample.

This clone occurred once. Its binding antigen is unknown. Base-call qualities are not available, and no considerably larger clone is one nucleotide away. According to the study, the label for this sample's time point signals: approximately twelve months on ibrutinib. For TCR beta library preparation, 1.5 to 2 micrograms of genomic DNA was extracted from cryopreserved PBMCs. Longitudinal blood samples from CLL patients receiving ibrutinib monotherapy were subjected to high-throughput TCR beta sequencing. Patients were enrolled in a phase 2 open-label single-center ibrutinib monotherapy trial. Including cysteine and phenylalanine, the CDR3 has 15 amino acids. Only the CDR3 part of the read is kept: 45 bases, read in frame from the first base. For CDR1 and CDR2, the germline V gene lists SGHAT and FQNNGV. Trimming removed 5 bases from V and 4 bases from J; the gene matches leave 10 bases unexplained.

Sequenced material: PBMCs, taken after 12 months of ibrutinib treatment. Rearrangement joined TRBV11-2 to TRBJ2-5, with 7 junctional bases fitting TRBD1. This TCR was recovered from a human donor with chronic lymphocytic leukemia. Read as DNA, the sequence is TGTGCCAGCAGCCCAACGACAGGGAGAAGAGAGACCCAGTACTTC. Its product reads: CASSPTTGRRETQYF. Here the CDR3 is joined to the reference TRBV11-2 and TRBJ2-5 genes, and the full variable domain is: EAGVAQSPRYKIIEKRQSVAFWCNPISGHATLYWYQQILGQGPKLLIQFQNNGVVDDSQLPKDRFSAERLKGVDSTLKIQPAKLEDSAVYLCASSPTTGRRETQYFGPGTRLLVL.